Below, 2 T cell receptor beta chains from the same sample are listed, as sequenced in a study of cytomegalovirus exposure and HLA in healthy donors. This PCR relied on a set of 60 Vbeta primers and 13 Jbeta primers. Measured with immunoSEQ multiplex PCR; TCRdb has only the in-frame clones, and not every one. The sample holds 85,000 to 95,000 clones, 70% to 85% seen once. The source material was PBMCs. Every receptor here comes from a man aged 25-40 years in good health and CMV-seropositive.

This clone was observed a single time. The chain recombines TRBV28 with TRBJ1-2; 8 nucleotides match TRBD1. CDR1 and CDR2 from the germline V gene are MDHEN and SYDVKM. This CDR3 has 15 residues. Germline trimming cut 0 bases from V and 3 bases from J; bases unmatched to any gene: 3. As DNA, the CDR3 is TGTGCCAGCAGTTTATGGGGACAGGAGGACTATGGCTACACCTTC. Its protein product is CASSLWGQEDYGYTF.

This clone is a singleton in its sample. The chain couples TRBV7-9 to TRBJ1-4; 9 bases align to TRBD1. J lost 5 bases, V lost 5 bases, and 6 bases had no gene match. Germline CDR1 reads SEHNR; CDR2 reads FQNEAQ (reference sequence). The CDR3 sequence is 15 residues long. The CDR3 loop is CASSPATGGNEKLFF. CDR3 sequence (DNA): TGTGCCAGCAGCCCAGCGACAGGGGGGAATGAAAAACTGTTTTTT.